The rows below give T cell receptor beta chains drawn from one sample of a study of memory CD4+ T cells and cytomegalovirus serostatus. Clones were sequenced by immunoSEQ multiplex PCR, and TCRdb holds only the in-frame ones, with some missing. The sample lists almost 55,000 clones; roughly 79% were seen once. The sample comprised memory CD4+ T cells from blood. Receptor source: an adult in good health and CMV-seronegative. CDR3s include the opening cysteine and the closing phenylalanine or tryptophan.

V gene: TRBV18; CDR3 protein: CASSPGYQETQYF
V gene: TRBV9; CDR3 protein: CASSVKLDLNEQFF
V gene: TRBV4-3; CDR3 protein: CASSQDSADTQYF
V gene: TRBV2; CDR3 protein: CASSEGALAGTTDTQYF
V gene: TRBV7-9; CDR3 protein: CASSLGQGYNEQFF
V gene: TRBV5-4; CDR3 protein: CASSFQETQYF
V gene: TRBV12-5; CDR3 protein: CASQADSGNTIYF
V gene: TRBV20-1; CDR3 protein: CSGHLGNTIYF
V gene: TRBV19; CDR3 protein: CASSDPSGRSSYEQYF
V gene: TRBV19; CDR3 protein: CASSRRQGGDGYTF
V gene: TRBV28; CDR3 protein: CASRIPWGNTEAFF
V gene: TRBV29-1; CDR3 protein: CSVEEDRAYEQYF
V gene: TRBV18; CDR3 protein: CASSRGNIKEQYF
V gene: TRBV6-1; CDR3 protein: CASNEVGGNTEAFF
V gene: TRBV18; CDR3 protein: CASSPVAGGAGAVNTEAFF
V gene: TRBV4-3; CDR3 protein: CASSHTTGSPQQFF
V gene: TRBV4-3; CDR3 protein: CASSQRQGDYNEQFF
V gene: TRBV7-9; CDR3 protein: CASSSGTANTEAFF
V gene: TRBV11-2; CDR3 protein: CASSLTSESYNEQFF
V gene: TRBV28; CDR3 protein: CATLQQGSEKLFF
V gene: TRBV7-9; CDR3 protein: CASSLVSRRSYEQYF
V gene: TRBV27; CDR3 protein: CASSRGTAGGMNTEAFF
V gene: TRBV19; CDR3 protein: CASSKDRVFDQPQHF
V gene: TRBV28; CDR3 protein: CASSPYLGQVRSNEQFF
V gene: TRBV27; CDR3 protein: CASSPGQYGYTF
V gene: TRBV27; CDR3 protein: CAKNRGPGQRASEQYF